This TCR beta chain comes out of a study of CD8+CD57+ T cells in acquired aplastic anemia. About the study: Sorted cells (CD4+ and CD8+) yielded DNA amounts that averaged approximately 2.9 ug. Study-level results: Roughly 28 was the count of CD8+ CDR3 sequences that patients shared with controls.

As for this clonotype: Antigen unknown.

CDR3 and TCR beta VDJ profiling relied on a genomic DNA template. TCRdb reanalysed the reads using MiXCR and keeps one entry per CDR3 protein. The sample lists 110,000 or so distinct CDR3 sequences, 40% to 65% occurring once. The CDR3 spans 15 residues. Trimming cost V 4 bases and J 4 bases, with 17 bases left between them. Germline-derived CDR1 and CDR2 are MGHDK and SYGVNS. V gene TRBV25-1 combines with J gene TRBJ2-7; D could derive from TRBD1 or TRBD2 (6 bases each). Sequencing was carried out using sorted CD4+, CD8+, or CD8+CD57+ T cells (not recorded which) from PBMCs. This receptor was identified in a human donor in good health, serving as a control. CDR3 sequence: CASSGGAEGLYEQYF. For the CDR3, the DNA is TGTGCCAGCAGTGGGGGGGCGGAGGGCCTATACGAGCAGTACTTC.